This TCR beta chain appears in the sequencing data of a study of T cell repertoires in cytomegalovirus infection (dated by TCRdb to the late 2010s). In terms of the full investigation: Alongside well-studied HLA-B-restricted epitopes, the peptide stimulations were aimed at recently identified HLA-C-restricted CMV epitopes, whose presentation resists viral immunomodulation. Because public TCR beta signatures pointed to carriage of CMV infection together with the matching HLA type, the HLA type of each donor mattered for the analysis.

Read against the paper, the sample's treatment or condition label means: in vitro stimulation with specific CMV peptide epitopes to enrich CMV-specific T cells. Sequencing was performed on an Illumina HiSeq 1500. TCRdb ran its own pipeline on the public reads, namely fastp trimming at Q25 and MiXCR clone calling, and kept in-frame beta chains. Rows are unified per CDR3 protein, each entry keeping the most common DNA and genes. The sample yields about 340,000 distinct CDR3 sequences; 25% to 30% were counted once. The ten top clones hold 15% to 25% of the sample. For this chain, trimming is 0 bases at the V end and 6 bases at the J end, and the number of junction bases without a gene match is 4. As encoded in the germline V gene, CDR1 is MNHNS while CDR2 is SASEGT. The CDR3 starts with the cysteine, ends with the phenylalanine, and has 15 residues. The DNA shown is the 45-base CDR3, in frame from base 1.

Here is what the overall study found, with its caveats: Cumulative frequency of public TCR beta family members discriminated carriers of CMV infection plus the relevant HLA type in this cohort and an independent approximately 360-donor cohort. The ex vivo response was dominated by HLA-C-restricted CMV-specific TCR beta clonotypes, and the single most frequent clonotype in two of eight donors was supplied by these HLA-C-restricted clonotypes.

On this clonotype: There is no known antigen for this receptor. The input lacks base qualities; no much larger clone sits a single base away.

The source was cultured PBMCs, collected from culture after CMV antigen stimulation. The sequence derives from a human donor in good health (CMV status not recorded). Some clones in this sample may be carry-over from other donors' samples. The chain couples TRBV6-1 to TRBJ2-1; 8 central nucleotides agree with TRBD1. The DNA is TGTGCCAGCAGTGAAGCCTTGGGGACAGGCAATGAGCAGTTCTTC. It is translated as CASSEALGTGNEQFF.